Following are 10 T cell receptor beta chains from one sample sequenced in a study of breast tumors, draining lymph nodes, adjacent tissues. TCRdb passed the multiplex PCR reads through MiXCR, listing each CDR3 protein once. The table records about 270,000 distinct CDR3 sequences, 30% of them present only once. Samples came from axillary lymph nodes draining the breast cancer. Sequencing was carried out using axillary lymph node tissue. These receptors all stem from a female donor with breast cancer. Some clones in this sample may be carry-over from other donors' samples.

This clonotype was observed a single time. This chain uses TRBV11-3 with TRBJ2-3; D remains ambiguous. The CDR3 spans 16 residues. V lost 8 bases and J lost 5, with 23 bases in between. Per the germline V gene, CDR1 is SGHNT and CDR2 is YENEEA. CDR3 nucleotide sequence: TGTGCCAGCCGAACAGAAGCGCGGCTCTGGGAAGATACGCAGTATTTT. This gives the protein CASRTEARLWEDTQYF.

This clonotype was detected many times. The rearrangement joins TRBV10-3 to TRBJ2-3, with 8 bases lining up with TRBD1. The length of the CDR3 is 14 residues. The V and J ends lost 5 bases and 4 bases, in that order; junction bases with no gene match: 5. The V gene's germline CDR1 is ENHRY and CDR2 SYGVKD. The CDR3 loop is CAISLGQGPDTQYF. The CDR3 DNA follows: TGTGCCATCAGTCTCGGACAGGGCCCAGATACGCAGTATTTT.

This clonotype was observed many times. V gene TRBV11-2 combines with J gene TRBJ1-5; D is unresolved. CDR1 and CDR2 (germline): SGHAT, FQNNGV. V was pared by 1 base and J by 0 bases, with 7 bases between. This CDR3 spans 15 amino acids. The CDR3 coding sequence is TGTGCCAGCAGCTTAGCCCGGGGTAGCAATCAGCCCCAGCATTTT. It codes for CASSLARGSNQPQHF.

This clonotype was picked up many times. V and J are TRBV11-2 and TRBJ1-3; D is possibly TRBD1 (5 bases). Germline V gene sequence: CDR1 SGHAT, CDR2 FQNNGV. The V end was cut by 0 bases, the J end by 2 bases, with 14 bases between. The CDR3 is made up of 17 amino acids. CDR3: CASSLDSAGWTGNTIYF. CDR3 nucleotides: TGTGCCAGCAGCTTAGATTCGGCAGGGTGGACTGGAAACACCATATATTTT.

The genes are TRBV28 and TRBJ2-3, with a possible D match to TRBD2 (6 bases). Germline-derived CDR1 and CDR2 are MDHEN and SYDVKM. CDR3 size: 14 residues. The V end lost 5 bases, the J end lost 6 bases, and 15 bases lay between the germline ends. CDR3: CASSGAGGADTQYF. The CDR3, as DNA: TGTGCCAGCAGTGGAGCGGGTGGGGCGGATACGCAGTATTTT.

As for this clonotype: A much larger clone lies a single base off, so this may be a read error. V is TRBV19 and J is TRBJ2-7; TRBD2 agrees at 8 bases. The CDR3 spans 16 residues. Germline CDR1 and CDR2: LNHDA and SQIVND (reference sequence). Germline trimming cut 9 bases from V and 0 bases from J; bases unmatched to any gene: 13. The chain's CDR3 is CARRMTGGLNSYEQYF. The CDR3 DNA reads TGTGCCAGAAGAATGACGGGAGGGCTCAACTCCTACGAGCAGTACTTC. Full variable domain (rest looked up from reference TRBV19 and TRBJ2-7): DGGITQSPKYLFRKEGQNVTLSCEQNLNHDAMYWYRQDPGQGLRLIYYSQIVNDFQKGDIAEGYSVSREKKESFPLTVTSAQKNPTAFYLCARRMTGGLNSYEQYFGPGTRLTVT.

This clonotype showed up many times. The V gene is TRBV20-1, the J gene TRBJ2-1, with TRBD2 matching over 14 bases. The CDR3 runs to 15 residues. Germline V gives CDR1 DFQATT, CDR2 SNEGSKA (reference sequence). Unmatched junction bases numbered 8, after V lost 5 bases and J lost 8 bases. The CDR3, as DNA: TGCAGTGCTGATCAGGGACTAGCGGGAGTGGATGAGCAGTTCTTC. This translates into CSADQGLAGVDEQFF.

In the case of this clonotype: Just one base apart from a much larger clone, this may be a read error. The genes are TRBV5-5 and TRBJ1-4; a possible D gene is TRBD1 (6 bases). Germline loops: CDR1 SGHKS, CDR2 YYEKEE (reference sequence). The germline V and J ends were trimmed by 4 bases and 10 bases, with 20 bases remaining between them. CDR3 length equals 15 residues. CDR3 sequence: CASSIGQPPQGKLFF. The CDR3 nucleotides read TGTGCCAGCAGCATAGGACAGCCCCCCCAAGGAAAACTGTTTTTT.

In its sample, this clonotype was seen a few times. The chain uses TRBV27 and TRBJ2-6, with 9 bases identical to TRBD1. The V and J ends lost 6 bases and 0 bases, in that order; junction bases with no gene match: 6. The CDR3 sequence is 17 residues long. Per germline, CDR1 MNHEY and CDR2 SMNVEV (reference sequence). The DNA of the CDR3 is TGTGCCAGCAGGAAAGACAGGGGGTCCTCTGGGGCCAACGTCCTGACTTTC. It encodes CASRKDRGSSGANVLTF.

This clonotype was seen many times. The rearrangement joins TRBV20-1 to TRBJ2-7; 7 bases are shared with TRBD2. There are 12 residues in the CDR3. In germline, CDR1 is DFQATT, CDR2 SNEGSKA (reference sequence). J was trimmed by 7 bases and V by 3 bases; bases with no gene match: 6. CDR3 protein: CSASDGGGEQYF. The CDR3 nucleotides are TGCAGTGCTAGCGATGGCGGGGGTGAGCAGTACTTC.